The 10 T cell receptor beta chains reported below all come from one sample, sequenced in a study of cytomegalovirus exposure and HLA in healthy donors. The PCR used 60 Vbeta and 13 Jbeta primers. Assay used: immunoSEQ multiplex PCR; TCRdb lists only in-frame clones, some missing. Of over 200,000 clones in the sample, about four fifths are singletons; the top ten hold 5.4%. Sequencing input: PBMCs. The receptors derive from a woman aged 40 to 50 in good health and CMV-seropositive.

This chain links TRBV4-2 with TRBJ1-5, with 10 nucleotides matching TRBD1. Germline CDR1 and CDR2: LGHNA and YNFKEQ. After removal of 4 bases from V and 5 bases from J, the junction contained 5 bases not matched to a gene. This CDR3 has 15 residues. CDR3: CASSPGQGGDQPQHF. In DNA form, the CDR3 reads TGTGCCAGCAGCCCTGGACAGGGGGGGGATCAGCCCCAGCATTTT.

The CDR3 here is CASSGDWTEQFF. CDR3 nucleotide sequence: TGTGCCAGCAGTGGGGACTGGACCGAGCAGTTCTTC. V and J are TRBV6-1 and TRBJ2-1, with TRBD2 as a possible D gene (6 bases). The CDR3 length is 12 residues. The V gene's germline CDR1 is MNHNS and CDR2 SASEGT. The V end was cut by 4 bases, the J end by 10 bases, with 11 bases between.

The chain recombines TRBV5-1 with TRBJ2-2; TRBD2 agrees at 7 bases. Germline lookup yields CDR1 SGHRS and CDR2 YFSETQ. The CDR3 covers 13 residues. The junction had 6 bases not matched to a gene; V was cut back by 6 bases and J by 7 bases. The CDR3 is CASTSRGVGELFF. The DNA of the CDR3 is TGCGCCAGCACCAGTCGGGGGGTCGGGGAGCTGTTTTTT. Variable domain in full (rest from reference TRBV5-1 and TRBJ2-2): KAGVTQTPRYLIKTRGQQVTLSCSPISGHRSVSWYQQTPGQGLQFLFEYFSETQRNKGNFPGRFSGRQFSNSRSEMNVSTLELGDSALYLCASTSRGVGELFFGEGSRLTVL.

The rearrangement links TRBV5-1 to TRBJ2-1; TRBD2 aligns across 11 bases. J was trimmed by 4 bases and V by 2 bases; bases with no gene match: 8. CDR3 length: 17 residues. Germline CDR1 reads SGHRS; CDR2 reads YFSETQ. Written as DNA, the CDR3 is TGCGCCAGCAGCTTTTACGGGACTAGCGGTCTATACAATGAGCAGTTCTTC. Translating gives CASSFYGTSGLYNEQFF. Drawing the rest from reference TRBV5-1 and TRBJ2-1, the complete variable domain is KAGVTQTPRYLIKTRGQQVTLSCSPISGHRSVSWYQQTPGQGLQFLFEYFSETQRNKGNFPGRFSGRQFSNSRSEMNVSTLELGDSALYLCASSFYGTSGLYNEQFFGPGTRLTVL.

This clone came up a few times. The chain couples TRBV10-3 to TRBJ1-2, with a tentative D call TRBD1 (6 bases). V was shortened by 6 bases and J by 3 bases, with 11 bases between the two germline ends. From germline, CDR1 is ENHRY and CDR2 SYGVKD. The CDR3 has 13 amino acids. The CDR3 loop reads CAIRQGGDYGYTF. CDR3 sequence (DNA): TGTGCCATCAGACAAGGGGGTGACTATGGCTACACCTTC.

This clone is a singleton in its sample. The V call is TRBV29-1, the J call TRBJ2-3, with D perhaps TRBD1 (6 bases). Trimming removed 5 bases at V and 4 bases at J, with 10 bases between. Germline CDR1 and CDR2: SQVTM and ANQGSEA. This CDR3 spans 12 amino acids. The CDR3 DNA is TGCAGCGTTCAAACAGGGCCAGATACGCAGTATTTT. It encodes CSVQTGPDTQYF.

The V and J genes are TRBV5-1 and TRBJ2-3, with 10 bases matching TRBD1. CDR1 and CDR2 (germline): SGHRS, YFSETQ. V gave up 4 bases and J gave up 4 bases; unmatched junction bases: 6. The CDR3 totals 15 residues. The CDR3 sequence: CASSAGQGLADTQYF. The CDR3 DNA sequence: TGCGCCAGCAGCGCGGGACAGGGGTTGGCAGATACGCAGTATTTT.

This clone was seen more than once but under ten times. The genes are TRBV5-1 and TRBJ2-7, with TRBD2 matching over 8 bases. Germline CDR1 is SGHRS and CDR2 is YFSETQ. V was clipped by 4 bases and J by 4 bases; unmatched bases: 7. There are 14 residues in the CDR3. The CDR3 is CASSQSGGQYEQYF. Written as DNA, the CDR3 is TGCGCCAGCAGCCAGAGCGGGGGTCAGTACGAGCAGTACTTC.

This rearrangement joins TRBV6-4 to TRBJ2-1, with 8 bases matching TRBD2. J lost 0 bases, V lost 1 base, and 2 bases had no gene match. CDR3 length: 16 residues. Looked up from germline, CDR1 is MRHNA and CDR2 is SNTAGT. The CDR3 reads CASSDLAGSSYNEQFF. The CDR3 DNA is TGTGCCAGCAGTGACTTAGCGGGGAGCTCCTACAATGAGCAGTTCTTC.

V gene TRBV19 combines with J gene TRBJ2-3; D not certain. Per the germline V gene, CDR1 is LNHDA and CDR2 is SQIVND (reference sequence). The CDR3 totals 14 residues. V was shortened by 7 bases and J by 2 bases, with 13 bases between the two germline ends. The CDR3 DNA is TGTGCCAGTATGTACAGATCCAACACAGATACGCAGTATTTT. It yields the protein CASMYRSNTDTQYF.